These 29 T cell receptor beta chains originate from one sample sequenced in a study. TCRdb ran MiXCR on the RT-PCR reads and lists one entry per CDR3 protein. The table lists approximately 720,000 distinct CDR3 sequences, approximately 15% of them singletons, with 3.6% in the top ten. Sequencing was carried out using memory CD4+ T cells from blood. All receptors derive from a female donor in good health, serving as a healthy control.

This clonotype was observed a few times. The CDR3 region is CASSLDGRTANTEAFF. The CDR3 region has the DNA TGTGCCAGCAGCTTAGACGGTAGGACAGCCAACACTGAAGCTTTCTTT. The V gene is TRBV11-2, the J gene TRBJ1-1, with D possibly matching TRBD1 (6 bases). Trimming pared 0 bases from V and 2 bases from J, leaving 13 bases between. The germline gives CDR1 SGHAT, CDR2 FQNNGV. CDR3 length equals 16 residues.

The rearrangement links TRBV2 to TRBJ2-2; the match to TRBD1 covers 9 bases. Per the germline V gene, CDR1 is SNHLY and CDR2 is FYNNEI. The CDR3 extends over 14 amino acids. The J segment lost 4 bases and the V segment lost 11 bases, leaving 8 bases of the junction unmatched. The CDR3 is CAGRDRVGTGELFF. The CDR3 nucleotides are TGTGCCGGGAGGGACAGGGTAGGCACCGGGGAGCTGTTTTTT. The complete variable domain, with remaining parts taken from reference TRBV2 and TRBJ2-2, reads EPEVTQTPSHQVTQMGQEVILRCVPISNHLYFYWYRQILGQKVEFLVSFYNNEISEKSEIFDDQFSVERPDGSNFTLKIRSTKLEDSAMYFCAGRDRVGTGELFFGEGSRLTVL.

V and J are TRBV4-1 and TRBJ2-2; 8 bases are shared with TRBD1. The CDR3 runs to 15 residues. Looked up from germline, CDR1 is MGHRA and CDR2 is YSYEKL. V trimming: 1 base; J trimming: 6 bases; junction bases outside the gene matches: 4. The CDR3 bases are TGCGCCAGCAGCCAAGGAGACAGGGGCCCCGGGGAGCTGTTTTTT. Protein sequence: CASSQGDRGPGELFF.

There are a few counts of this clonotype. The chain carries TRBV9 and TRBJ2-3; 8 positions match TRBD2. This CDR3 comprises 18 residues. J gave up 6 bases and V 0 bases, and 15 bases lay outside the gene matches. CDR1 is SGDLS, CDR2 YYNGEE, per germline. This chain's CDR3 is CASSVEAQRGSYGDTQYF. The CDR3 DNA reads as TGTGCCAGCAGCGTAGAAGCCCAGCGGGGGTCCTACGGGGATACGCAGTATTTT.

This clonotype was detected a few times. The V call is TRBV5-1, the J call TRBJ1-2; possibly TRBD1 for D (6 bases). The germline gives CDR1 SGHRS, CDR2 YFSETQ. V was cut by 4 bases and J by 5 bases, with 15 bases left in between. CDR3 length: 14 residues. The CDR3 is CASSGDGTWYGYTF. CDR3 in DNA: TGCGCCAGCAGCGGAGATGGGACATGGTATGGCTACACCTTC.

The chain employs TRBV5-1 and TRBJ1-4; D may be TRBD1 (5 bases). Between the trimmed V and J ends, which lost 2 bases and 6 bases, there was a span of 11 bases. Germline-derived CDR1 and CDR2 are SGHRS and YFSETQ. The CDR3 runs to 14 residues. CDR3 protein: CASSLGSRDEKLFF. The CDR3 DNA reads TGCGCCAGCAGCTTAGGGTCCAGGGATGAAAAACTGTTTTTT.

This clonotype was detected only a few times. This chain joins TRBV6-1 and TRBJ2-7; 11 bases align to TRBD1. The germline V gene has CDR1 MNHNS and CDR2 SASEGT. J gave up 2 bases and V 7 bases, and 16 bases lay outside the gene matches. CDR3 length: 18 residues. CDR3 protein: CASTNIGRGQGVPYEQYF. CDR3 bases: TGTGCCAGCACCAACATCGGACGGGGACAGGGGGTTCCCTACGAGCAGTACTTC.

The gene calls are TRBV7-6 and TRBJ2-3; D may correspond to TRBD1 or TRBD2 (5 bases each). CDR1 is SGHVS and CDR2 is FNYEAQ in the germline V gene. The CDR3 runs 15 residues. V lost 2 bases to trimming and J lost 4 bases, with 13 bases between them. The CDR3 protein is CASSLRGLGADTQYF. CDR3 in DNA: TGTGCCAGCAGCTTAAGGGGCTTGGGGGCAGATACGCAGTATTTT.

To note about this clonotype: This could be a read error, since a much larger clone is one nucleotide away. The V and J genes are TRBV4-3 and TRBJ1-6; D remains ambiguous. CDR3 size: 13 residues. The germline V gene encodes CDR1 LGHNA and CDR2 YSLEER. The CDR3 region has the DNA TGCGCCAGCAGCCACCTAGCTAATTCACCCCTCTACTTT. It encodes CASSHLANSPLYF.

This clonotype has just a few counts. This sequence joins TRBV5-6 and TRBJ2-3, with TRBD2 as a possible D gene (5 bases). V shed 4 bases and J shed 6 bases, with 18 bases lying between them. This CDR3 region has 15 residues. The germline CDR1 and CDR2 sequences are SGHDT and YYEEEE. CDR3 in amino acids: CASSRGRTLHDTQYF. CDR3 DNA sequence: TGTGCCAGCAGCCGGGGTCGTACTCTCCACGATACGCAGTATTTT.

This chain joins TRBV20-1 and TRBJ2-3; D uncertain. CDR3 length equals 14 residues. Looked up from germline, CDR1 is DFQATT and CDR2 is SNEGSKA (reference sequence). This chain's CDR3 is CSLQKGLSTDTQYF. CDR3 nucleotide sequence: TGCAGCCTCCAGAAAGGGCTAAGTACAGATACGCAGTATTTT.

The chain combines TRBV5-1 with TRBJ2-7; D possibly uses TRBD1 or TRBD2 (5 bases each). The CDR3 runs to 13 residues. The ends were cut back, 7 bases at V and 2 bases at J, with 13 bases in the middle. CDR1 is SGHRS, CDR2 YFSETQ, per germline. DNA of the CDR3: TGCGCCAGCGGTAGGGACGGACCCTACGAGCAGTACTTC. The encoded protein is CASGRDGPYEQYF.

In its sample, this clonotype was seen many times. The V call is TRBV20-1, the J call TRBJ1-5; D is perhaps TRBD1 (6 bases). Trimming shortened V by 2 bases and J by 2 bases, and 13 bases separated the two germline ends. This CDR3 spans 15 amino acids. The germline V gene has CDR1 DFQATT and CDR2 SNEGSKA (reference sequence). The CDR3 DNA follows: TGCAGTGCTAGAAATCCGGGGGCTGGCAATCAGCCCCAGCATTTT. This sequence encodes CSARNPGAGNQPQHF.

CDR3 loop: CATRGAYEQYF. Written as DNA, the CDR3 is TGTGCCACCCGGGGGGCCTACGAGCAGTACTTC. The chain has TRBV10-3 and TRBJ2-7, with 7 nucleotides matching TRBD2. Trimming removed 10 bases from V and 2 bases from J; junction bases left unmatched: 2. Looked up from germline, CDR1 is ENHRY and CDR2 is SYGVKD. This CDR3 has 11 residues.

This clonotype was detected only a few times. This rearrangement joins TRBV7-6 to TRBJ2-2; D may be TRBD1 or TRBD2 (6 bases each). V gave up 6 bases and J gave up 7 bases, with 18 bases separating them. The germline gives CDR1 SGHVS, CDR2 FNYEAQ. This CDR3 is 15 amino acids long. The CDR3 sequence: CASRLRGDPGGELFF. The DNA of the CDR3 is TGTGCCAGCAGACTGAGGGGGGATCCAGGCGGGGAGCTGTTTTTT. The full variable domain, rest sourced from reference TRBV7-6 and TRBJ2-2, is GAGVSQSPRYKVTKRGQDVALRCDPISGHVSLYWYRQALGQGPEFLTYFNYEAQQDKSGLPNDRFSAERPEGSISTLTIQRTEQRDSAMYRCASRLRGDPGGELFFGEGSRLTVL.

The sample holds a few counts of this clonotype. The genes are TRBV2 and TRBJ2-7, with D perhaps assigned TRBD1 or TRBD2 (6 bases each). The CDR3 consists of 11 residues. Germline assignment: CDR1 SNHLY and CDR2 FYNNEI. V was pared by 7 bases and J by 9 bases, with 13 bases between. The CDR3 nucleotides read TGTGCCAGCACTGTTAAGGGGGGGCAGTACTTC. Amino acids: CASTVKGGQYF.

This clonotype showed up just a few times. The V and J genes are TRBV20-1 and TRBJ1-5; D is unclear. From germline, CDR1 is DFQATT and CDR2 SNEGSKA (reference sequence). The CDR3 runs 13 residues. The germline V and J ends were trimmed by 3 bases and 6 bases, with 12 bases remaining between them. CDR3 in DNA: TGCAGTGCTAGCTCGCAGGCGGGTCAGCCCCAGCATTTT. Its translation is CSASSQAGQPQHF.

This clonotype came up a few times. The rearrangement uses TRBV7-2 and TRBJ2-1, with 8 bases fitting TRBD1. V was clipped by 1 base and J by 3 bases; unmatched bases: 5. CDR3 size: 16 residues. CDR1 is SGHTA and CDR2 is FQGNSA in the germline V gene. The DNA for the CDR3 is TGTGCCAGCAGCTTAGTAGGACAGGGTAACTACAATGAGCAGTTCTTC. Amino acid sequence: CASSLVGQGNYNEQFF. Full variable domain (missing parts from reference TRBV7-2 and TRBJ2-1): GAGVSQSPSNKVTEKGKDVELRCDPISGHTALYWYRQSLGQGLEFLIYFQGNSAPDKSGLPSDRFSAERTGGSVSTLTIQRTQQEDSAVYLCASSLVGQGNYNEQFFGPGTRLTVL.

This clonotype appeared a few times. The chain has TRBV7-2 and TRBJ1-5, with D tentatively TRBD1 (6 bases). This CDR3 comprises 16 residues. CDR1 and CDR2 (germline): SGHTA, FQGNSA. Trimming shortened V by 3 bases and J by 3 bases, and 15 bases separated the two germline ends. CDR3 nucleotide sequence: TGTGCCAGCAGCTTGGGGGGTGGGGGCCCCAATCAGCCCCAGCATTTT. Translated, it gives CASSLGGGGPNQPQHF.

This clonotype has just a few counts. The rearrangement uses TRBV11-2 and TRBJ2-7; D is unresolved. V shed 5 bases and J shed 0 bases, with 14 bases lying between them. In germline, CDR1 is SGHAT, CDR2 FQNNGV. There are 15 residues in the CDR3. The CDR3 spells CASSAVTLGSYEQYF. The CDR3 DNA follows: TGTGCCAGCAGCGCAGTAACCTTAGGCTCCTACGAGCAGTACTTC.

This clonotype appeared a few times. V gene TRBV12-3 or TRBV12-4 combines with J gene TRBJ2-7, with D perhaps TRBD1 or TRBD2 (6 bases each). V dropped 1 base and J dropped 4 bases, with 11 bases sitting between them. This CDR3 has 14 amino acids. CDR3 sequence reads: CASSLGGAVYEQYF. The CDR3 nucleotides read TGTGCCAGCAGTTTAGGGGGGGCTGTATACGAGCAGTACTTC.

This chain uses TRBV20-1 with TRBJ1-3; D perhaps matches TRBD1 (5 bases). Germline CDR1 DFQATT, CDR2 SNEGSKA (reference sequence). The CDR3 is made up of 16 amino acids. V was clipped by 0 bases and J by 0 bases, with 12 bases between them. The CDR3 DNA follows: TGCAGTGCTAGAGATCATATGACAGCCTCTGGAAACACCATATATTTT. Residues: CSARDHMTASGNTIYF.

The chain carries TRBV20-1 and TRBJ2-2; 8 bases agree with TRBD1. Germline lookup yields CDR1 DFQATT and CDR2 SNEGSKA (reference sequence). Trimming took 5 bases from V and 4 from J; bases not matched to a gene: 6. This CDR3 comprises 14 residues. CDR3 residues: CSAWTGSGTGELFF. The CDR3 DNA reads TGCAGTGCTTGGACAGGGTCGGGCACCGGGGAGCTGTTTTTT.

This clonotype was seen repeatedly, ten times or more. This rearrangement joins TRBV20-1 to TRBJ2-3, with no clear D. With 5 bases removed from V and 6 bases from J, the gap between germline ends came to 9 bases. CDR3 length: 11 residues. CDR1 DFQATT and CDR2 SNEGSKA come from the germline V gene (reference sequence). CDR3 residues: CSAPPSDTQYF. The CDR3 DNA reads TGCAGTGCTCCACCGTCGGATACGCAGTATTTT.

This clonotype was counted only a few times. The CDR3: CSAVPTGGRTDTQYF. CDR3 sequence (DNA): TGCAGTGCGGTGCCTACGGGCGGGCGGACAGATACGCAGTATTTT. The chain combines TRBV20-1 with TRBJ2-3, with D possibly being TRBD2 (5 bases). Germline V lookup: CDR1 DFQATT, CDR2 SNEGSKA (reference sequence). The V gene lost 6 bases and the J gene lost 3 bases, with 19 bases spanning the gap. This CDR3 is built from 15 residues.

The chain links TRBV20-1 to TRBJ1-4; D is uncertain. The CDR3 runs 14 residues. Germline-derived CDR1 and CDR2 are DFQATT and SNEGSKA (reference sequence). Trimming took 0 bases from V and 0 from J, leaving 5 bases between them. The CDR3 sequence: CSARDATTNEKLFF. CDR3 bases: TGCAGTGCTAGAGATGCCACAACTAATGAAAAACTGTTTTTT.

This clonotype came up a few times. The rearrangement uses TRBV9 and TRBJ1-5, with TRBD1 identical over 12 bases. The CDR3 loop spans 15 amino acids. Germline loops: CDR1 SGDLS, CDR2 YYNGEE. With 4 bases clipped from V and 5 bases from J, the junction kept 4 bases outside the gene matches. CDR3 loop: CASSIGTGGDQPQHF. CDR3 nucleotide sequence: TGTGCCAGCAGCATCGGGACAGGGGGCGATCAGCCCCAGCATTTT.

This clonotype was recorded at least ten times. The gene calls are TRBV12-3 or TRBV12-4 and TRBJ2-5; D not certain. The CDR3 length is 13 residues. The V gene lost 1 base and the J gene lost 4 bases, with 7 bases spanning the gap. CDR3 in amino acids: CASSLVGRETQYF. The CDR3, as DNA: TGTGCCAGCAGTTTAGTCGGGCGAGAGACCCAGTACTTC.

This clonotype was found many times. The genes are TRBV28 and TRBJ2-1; 7 bases line up with TRBD1. The germline V gene encodes CDR1 MDHEN and CDR2 SYDVKM. The CDR3 is 17 amino acids. V dropped 4 bases and J dropped 1; count of bases not matched to a gene: 10. In nucleotides, the CDR3 is TGTGCCAGCAGTTCATTACCGGGACAGCGGTCCTACAATGAGCAGTTCTTC. Translating it yields CASSSLPGQRSYNEQFF.